This TCR beta chain was found in a study of control samples from healthy donors and cancer patients. This clone was observed a few times. The germline gives CDR1 SGHRS, CDR2 YFSETQ. The ends were cut back, 0 bases at V and 3 bases at J, with 3 bases in the middle. CDR3 length equals 12 residues. This table comes from immunoSEQ multiplex PCR, and its TCRdb copy is limited to in-frame clones, with some not included. The sample yields 98,000 or so clones, approximately 80% seen once. V is TRBV5-1 and J is TRBJ1-1; D gene ambiguous. Sequenced sample: blood. This receptor was taken from a woman aged 25 to 39 in good health. CDR3 sequence reads: CASSLGDTEAFF. The CDR3 region has the DNA TGCGCCAGCAGCTTGGGGGACACTGAAGCTTTCTTT. Full variable domain (rest looked up from reference TRBV5-1 and TRBJ1-1): KAGVTQTPRYLIKTRGQQVTLSCSPISGHRSVSWYQQTPGQGLQFLFEYFSETQRNKGNFPGRFSGRQFSNSRSEMNVSTLELGDSALYLCASSLGDTEAFFGQGTRLTVV.